One and the same sample provided the 3 T cell receptor beta chains below, sequenced in a study of blood T cell repertoires in COVID-19. Produced via immunoSEQ multiplex PCR; TCRdb's table is partial and in-frame only. The data show 200,000 to 250,000 clones, about 86% seen once. Sequenced input: PBMCs or T cells enriched from blood (not recorded which). These receptors originate from a middle-aged woman with acute COVID-19.

This chain links TRBV28 with TRBJ2-7, with 8 nucleotides matching TRBD2. The CDR3 has 14 amino acids. Trimming cost V 5 bases and J 6 bases; bases outside gene matches: 9. Germline lookup yields CDR1 MDHEN and CDR2 SYDVKM. The CDR3 coding sequence is TGTGCCAGCAGTGGACTAGCTGATTGGGCCGAGCAGTACTTC. The encoded protein is CASSGLADWAEQYF.

The V call is TRBV5-6, the J call TRBJ2-3; D is uncertain. Germline assignment: CDR1 SGHDT and CDR2 YYEEEE. The CDR3 runs to 16 residues. The germline V and J ends were trimmed by 3 bases and 2 bases, with 16 bases remaining between them. The CDR3 bases are TGTGCCAGCAGCTCCCCCGCTGCGGAGATCACAGATACGCAGTATTTT. It is translated as CASSSPAAEITDTQYF. Variable domain in full (rest from reference TRBV5-6 and TRBJ2-3): DAGVTQSPTHLIKTRGQQVTLRCSPKSGHDTVSWYQQALGQGPQFIFQYYEEEERQRGNFPDRFSGHQFPNYSSELNVNALLLGDSALYLCASSSPAAEITDTQYFGPGTRLTVL.

A few counts support this clone. V and J are TRBV19 and TRBJ2-1, with D tentatively TRBD2 (6 bases). There are 12 residues in the CDR3. Germline V lookup: CDR1 LNHDA, CDR2 SQIVND (reference sequence). Between the trimmed V and J ends, which lost 5 bases and 10 bases, there was a span of 12 bases. The DNA of the CDR3 is TGTGCCAGTAGTGCTCGGGACTCAGAGCAGTTCTTC. Protein sequence: CASSARDSEQFF.